This T cell receptor beta chain was obtained from a study of blood T cell repertoires in COVID-19. Study information: The samples span acute and convalescent COVID-19 from the United States, Italy and Spain. From T cells, B-cell-depleted T cells, or PBMCs came the material, which was cDNA or gDNA.

CDR3 length: 13 amino acids. The ends were cut back, 4 bases at V and 2 bases at J, with 8 bases in the middle. Germline CDR1 MNHEY, CDR2 SMNVEV (reference sequence). Authors' methods: Nucleated cell number was recorded as an estimate derived from reference gene primer amplification. Here immunoSEQ multiplex PCR was the method, and the copy in TCRdb shows in-frame clones only, minus some. D and trimming come from the DNA, and the V and J calls and clone size come from that table. The repertoire consists of about 130,000 clones, with around 81% occurring once and the leading ten covering about 9.5%. Specimen: peripheral blood. This receptor was taken from a man aged 40-49 years with active or convalescent COVID-19. The V call is TRBV27, the J call TRBJ1-1, with TRBD1 as a possible D gene (5 bases). The CDR3 coding sequence is TGTGCCAGCAGTTACAGGACAAACACTGAAGCTTTCTTT. It codes for CASSYRTNTEAFF.